The rows below give T cell receptor beta chains drawn from one sample of a study of molecular identifiers for immune sequencing clone quantification. MiXCR, run by TCRdb on the PCR reads, gives a single entry per CDR3 protein. The sample has approximately 670,000 distinct CDR3 sequences, just under 20% seen once. Material for sequencing was naive CD8+ T cells from blood, with Jurkat cell RNA spiked in. These receptors came from a human donor in good health. Some libraries in this study had Jurkat cell RNA spiked in. The conserved cysteine and the conserved F or W are not part of the CDR3 here. D genes are given only for firm matches. Only some rows state a clone size, as once, few, many or a class for expanded clones.

clone_size d_call j_call v_call cdr3_aa
many NA TRBJ2-3 TRBV27 ASSLSSGASTDTQY
few NA TRBJ2-7 TRBV5-6 ASSAPTGDTTYEQY
many TRBD1 TRBJ2-3 TRBV7-9 ASSLQGVVTDTQY
many NA TRBJ2-7 TRBV20-1 SARVQGTYEQY
many NA TRBJ2-7 TRBV2 ASNLDTGSAEQY
many TRBD1 TRBJ2-7 TRBV7-9 ASSSRDRGNSSYEQY
many TRBD1 TRBJ2-5 TRBV7-9 ASSSGQLQETQY
many TRBD2 TRBJ2-7 TRBV7-8 ASSLVPGGGLFYEQY
many NA TRBJ1-4 TRBV7-9 ASSHPQSPSREKLF
many TRBD1 TRBJ2-7 TRBV4-3 ASSKSGTGPYEQY
many NA TRBJ1-6 TRBV27 ASSEQGSSSPLH
many NA TRBJ2-7 TRBV4-3 ASSQDFGGVLSYEQY
NA TRBD2 TRBJ2-7 TRBV3-1 ASSQKLAGGTYEQY
few NA TRBJ2-7 TRBV27 ATKEGDEQY
once NA TRBJ2-7 TRBV5-6 ASSGRGTPYEQY
few NA TRBJ2-7 TRBV7-9 ASSPDRVGGRYEQY
many TRBD2 TRBJ2-3 TRBV20-1 SASLVTSGGYTDTQY
many NA TRBJ1-1 TRBV13 ASSPYGGTNTEAF
NA NA TRBJ2-3 TRBV5-1 ASSLEGGQYVTDTQY
many TRBD2 TRBJ2-3 TRBV7-9 ASSEPRGAGGRIGTDTQY
many NA TRBJ2-2 TRBV7-9 ASITLLAGELF
many NA TRBJ2-3 TRBV20-1 SARDRQSYSTDTQY
many TRBD2 TRBJ2-3 TRBV28 ASRLPGLAGSSTDTQY